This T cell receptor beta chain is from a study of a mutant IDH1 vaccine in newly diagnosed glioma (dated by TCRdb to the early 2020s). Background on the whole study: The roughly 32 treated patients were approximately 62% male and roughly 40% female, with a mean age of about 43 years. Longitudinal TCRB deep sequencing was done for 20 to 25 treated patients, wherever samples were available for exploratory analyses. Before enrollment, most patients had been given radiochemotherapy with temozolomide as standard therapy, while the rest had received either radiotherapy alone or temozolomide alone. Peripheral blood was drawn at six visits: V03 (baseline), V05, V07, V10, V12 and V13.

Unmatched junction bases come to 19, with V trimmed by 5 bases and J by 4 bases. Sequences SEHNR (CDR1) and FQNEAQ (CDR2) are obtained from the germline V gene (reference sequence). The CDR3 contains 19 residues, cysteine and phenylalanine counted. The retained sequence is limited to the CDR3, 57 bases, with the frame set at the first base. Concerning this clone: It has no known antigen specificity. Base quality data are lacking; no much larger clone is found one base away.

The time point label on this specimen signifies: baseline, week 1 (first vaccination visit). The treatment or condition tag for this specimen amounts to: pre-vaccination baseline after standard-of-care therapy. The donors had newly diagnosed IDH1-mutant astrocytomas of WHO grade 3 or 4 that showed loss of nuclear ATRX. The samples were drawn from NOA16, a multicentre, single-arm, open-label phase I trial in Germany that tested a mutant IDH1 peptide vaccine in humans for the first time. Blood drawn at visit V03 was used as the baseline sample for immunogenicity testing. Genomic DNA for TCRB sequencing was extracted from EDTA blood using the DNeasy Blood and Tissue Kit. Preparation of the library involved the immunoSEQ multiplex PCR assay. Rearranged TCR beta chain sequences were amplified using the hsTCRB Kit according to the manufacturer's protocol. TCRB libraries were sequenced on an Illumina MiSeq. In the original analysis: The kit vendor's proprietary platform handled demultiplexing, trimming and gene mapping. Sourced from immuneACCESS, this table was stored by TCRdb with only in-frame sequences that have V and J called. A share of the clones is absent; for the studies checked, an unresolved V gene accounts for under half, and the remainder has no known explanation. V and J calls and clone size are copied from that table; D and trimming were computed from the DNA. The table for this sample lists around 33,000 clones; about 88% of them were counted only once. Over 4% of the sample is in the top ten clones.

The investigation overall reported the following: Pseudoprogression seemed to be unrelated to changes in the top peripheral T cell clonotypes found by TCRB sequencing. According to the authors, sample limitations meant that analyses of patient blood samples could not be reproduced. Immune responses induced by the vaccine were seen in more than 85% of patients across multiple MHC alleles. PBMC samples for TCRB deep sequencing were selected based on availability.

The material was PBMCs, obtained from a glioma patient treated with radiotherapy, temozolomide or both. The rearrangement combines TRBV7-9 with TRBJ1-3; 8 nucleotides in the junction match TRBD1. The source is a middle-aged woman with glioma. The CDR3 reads CASSDPEDRVLSAGNTIYF. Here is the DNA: TGTGCCAGCAGCGACCCGGAGGACAGGGTACTATCCGCGGGAAACACCATATATTTT.